This record covers a single TCR beta chain. This entry comes from a study of blood T cell repertoires in COVID-19. Overall study: PBMCs, B-cell-depleted T cells, or T cells provided the cDNA or gDNA that made up the material.

Adults between roughly 18 and 90 years of age took part from more than 20 US areas. Recovered status applied to Cohort 3 donors who had two consecutive negative PCRs. It also applied to those with clearance or with symptom resolution. Per the authors' pipeline: Estimation of nucleated cell counts relied on the amplification of reference gene primers. TCRdb keeps only in-frame clones here, not all; method: immunoSEQ multiplex PCR. V, J and clone size are those of that table, while D and trimming were read from the DNA. This table has over 150,000 clones, more than 75% appearing once. This receptor was obtained from a woman in her forties or fifties who had recovered from COVID-19. Sequenced: PBMCs or T cells enriched from blood (not recorded which).

CDR3 nucleotide sequence: TGCGCCAGCAGCGCCGACGGGACATGGACCTATGGCTACACCTTC. It codes for CASSADGTWTYGYTF. J is TRBJ1-2 and V is TRBV5-1; a possible D gene is TRBD1 (6 bases). Between the trimmed V and J ends, which lost 4 bases and 4 bases, there was a span of 17 bases. Germline V lookup: CDR1 SGHRS, CDR2 YFSETQ. This CDR3 has 15 residues. Filled out from reference TRBV5-1 and TRBJ1-2, the complete variable domain reads KAGVTQTPRYLIKTRGQQVTLSCSPISGHRSVSWYQQTPGQGLQFLFEYFSETQRNKGNFPGRFSGRQFSNSRSEMNVSTLELGDSALYLCASSADGTWTYGYTFGSGTRLTVV.